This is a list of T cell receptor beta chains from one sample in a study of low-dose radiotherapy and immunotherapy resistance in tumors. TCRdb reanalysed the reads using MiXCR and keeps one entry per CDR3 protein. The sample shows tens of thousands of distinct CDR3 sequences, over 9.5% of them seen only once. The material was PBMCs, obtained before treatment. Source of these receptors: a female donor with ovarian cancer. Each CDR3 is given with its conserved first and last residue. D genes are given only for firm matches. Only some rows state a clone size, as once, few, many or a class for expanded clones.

CDR3 DNA: TGCAGCACAAATTATCGTGGTGAGAACACTGAAGCTTTCTTT
CDR3 protein: CSTNYRGENTEAFF
clone size: many
D gene: .
V gene: TRBV20-1
J gene: TRBJ1-1

CDR3 DNA: TGTGCCAGCAGCTTAGTAGGGGTCGGGCGGGCCACAGATACGCAGTATTTT
CDR3 protein: CASSLVGVGRATDTQYF
clone size: many
D gene: .
V gene: TRBV13
J gene: TRBJ2-3

CDR3 DNA: TGCGCCAGCAGCTTGGCTGGGACTAGGGGTTCGAATGAGCAGTTCTTC
CDR3 protein: CASSLAGTRGSNEQFF
clone size: .
D gene: TRBD2
V gene: TRBV5-1
J gene: TRBJ2-1

CDR3 DNA: TGTGCCAGCTCACCCTCGACAGGGGCCTACGAGCAGTACTTC
CDR3 protein: CASSPSTGAYEQYF
clone size: many
D gene: TRBD1
V gene: TRBV18
J gene: TRBJ2-7

CDR3 DNA: TGCAGTGCCAACCCAGGGGACGGCTACACCTTC
CDR3 protein: CSANPGDGYTF
clone size: many
D gene: .
V gene: TRBV20-1
J gene: TRBJ1-2

CDR3 DNA: TGTGCCAGCAGTAGGACAGGGAATGAGCAGTTCTTC
CDR3 protein: CASSRTGNEQFF
clone size: many
D gene: TRBD1
V gene: TRBV2
J gene: TRBJ2-1

CDR3 DNA: TGTGCCAGCAGCGTAGGGACAGGGGTGATGAACACTGAAGCTTTCTTT
CDR3 protein: CASSVGTGVMNTEAFF
clone size: many
D gene: TRBD1
V gene: TRBV9
J gene: TRBJ1-1

CDR3 DNA: TGTGCCAGCAGCCAGGGACAGGGGGTCCACGAGCAGTACTTC
CDR3 protein: CASSQGQGVHEQYF
clone size: many
D gene: TRBD1
V gene: TRBV5-4
J gene: TRBJ2-7

CDR3 DNA: TGTGCCACCAGCAGAAAAACAGGGGGCACAGATACGCAGTATTTT
CDR3 protein: CATSRKTGGTDTQYF
clone size: many
D gene: TRBD1
V gene: TRBV15
J gene: TRBJ2-3

CDR3 DNA: TGTGCCAGTACCGCGCAGGGAGGGCTTCGCTATGGCTACACCTTC
CDR3 protein: CASTAQGGLRYGYTF
clone size: few
D gene: .
V gene: TRBV19
J gene: TRBJ1-2

CDR3 DNA: TGCGCCAGCAGCCCCAGGGGACTAGCGGATAGCTCCTACGAGCAGTACTTC
CDR3 protein: CASSPRGLADSSYEQYF
clone size: many
D gene: TRBD2
V gene: TRBV4-1
J gene: TRBJ2-7

CDR3 DNA: TGTGCCAGCAGCTCTCAGGGGGGTCAAGCCCAGCATTTT
CDR3 protein: CASSSQGGQAQHF
clone size: many
D gene: TRBD1
V gene: TRBV7-9
J gene: TRBJ1-5

CDR3 DNA: TGTGCCAGTAGTGTCGGGACAAACCAGGGCAATGAGCAGTTCTTC
CDR3 protein: CASSVGTNQGNEQFF
clone size: many
D gene: .
V gene: TRBV19
J gene: TRBJ2-1

CDR3 DNA: TGCAGTGCTTGGGACGGATATAGCAATCAGCCCCAGCATTTT
CDR3 protein: CSAWDGYSNQPQHF
clone size: many
D gene: .
V gene: TRBV20-1
J gene: TRBJ1-5

CDR3 DNA: TGTGCCAGTAGGTCGACAGACTCCCTCTCCAAACAATGGGACAATGGTTATGGGCAGTTCTTC
CDR3 protein: CASRSTDSLSKQWDNGYGQFF
clone size: many
D gene: .
V gene: TRBV19
J gene: TRBJ2-1

CDR3 DNA: TGTGCCACCAGTGATCCCGGGACCCCGTTATACAATGAGCAGTTCTTC
CDR3 protein: CATSDPGTPLYNEQFF
clone size: few
D gene: .
V gene: TRBV24-1
J gene: TRBJ2-1